These T cell receptor beta chains were read from a single sample in a study of T-cell reconstitution after alpha-beta-depleted transplantation in children. TCRdb used MiXCR to reprocess the PCR reads, holding one entry per CDR3 protein. The sample lists roughly 500,000 distinct CDR3 sequences; approximately 12% were seen once. The material sequenced was PBMCs from the stem cell graft donor, taken from the stem cell graft. Source of these receptors: a human donor who donated a stem cell graft to a child with combined immunodeficiency. CDR3s include the opening cysteine and the closing phenylalanine or tryptophan. The order of the fields is D gene, J gene, clone size, V gene, CDR3 DNA, CDR3 protein. The D gene is left open where the match is weak. Not every row has a clone size; where given, it reads once, few, many or a size class.

.,TRBJ1-1,.,TRBV5-1,TGCGCCAGCAGCTCCCGGGCGGGGGCGGAATGGACTGAAGCTTTCTTT,CASSSRAGAEWTEAFF
.,TRBJ2-2,many,TRBV25-1,TGTGCCAGCAGTGAAGTCGGCACTAGCTTTACCGGGGAGCTGTTTTTT,CASSEVGTSFTGELFF
.,TRBJ2-3,.,TRBV7-3,TGTGCCAGCAGCTTCCGAGCTAGCGCGGATACGCAGTATTTT,CASSFRASADTQYF
.,TRBJ2-1,few,TRBV9,TGTGCCAGCAGCGCCGGTGGTAGGGGGGGGAATGAGCAGTTCTTC,CASSAGGRGGNEQFF
TRBD2,TRBJ2-1,many,TRBV6-2/TRBV6-3,TGTGCCAGCAGTTCGCAAACGGGACTAGCGATCTATGAGCAGTTCTTC,CASSSQTGLAIYEQFF
TRBD2,TRBJ2-2,few,TRBV25-1,TGTGCCAGCAGTCCTAGGGCCCCCTGGACTAGCGGGGTCTGGGGTGTGAACACCGGGGAGCTGTTTTTT,CASSPRAPWTSGVWGVNTGELFF
TRBD2,TRBJ2-7,many,TRBV29-1,TGCAGCGTTGAAGTGGGTCTAGCGGGAGGGCCCAATCTAATCGACGAGCAGTACTTC,CSVEVGLAGGPNLIDEQYF
.,TRBJ2-7,many,TRBV12-3/TRBV12-4,TGTGCCAGCTCCCCCAGGGACGAGCAGTACTTC,CASSPRDEQYF
.,TRBJ2-4,.,TRBV30,TGTGCCTGGAGTGTACTATTTTCGGGGACCAAAAACATTCAGTACTTC,CAWSVLFSGTKNIQYF
.,TRBJ2-3,.,TRBV12-3/TRBV12-4,TGTGCCAGCAGTTTTAATAGCGGAACCACAGATACGCAGTATTTT,CASSFNSGTTDTQYF